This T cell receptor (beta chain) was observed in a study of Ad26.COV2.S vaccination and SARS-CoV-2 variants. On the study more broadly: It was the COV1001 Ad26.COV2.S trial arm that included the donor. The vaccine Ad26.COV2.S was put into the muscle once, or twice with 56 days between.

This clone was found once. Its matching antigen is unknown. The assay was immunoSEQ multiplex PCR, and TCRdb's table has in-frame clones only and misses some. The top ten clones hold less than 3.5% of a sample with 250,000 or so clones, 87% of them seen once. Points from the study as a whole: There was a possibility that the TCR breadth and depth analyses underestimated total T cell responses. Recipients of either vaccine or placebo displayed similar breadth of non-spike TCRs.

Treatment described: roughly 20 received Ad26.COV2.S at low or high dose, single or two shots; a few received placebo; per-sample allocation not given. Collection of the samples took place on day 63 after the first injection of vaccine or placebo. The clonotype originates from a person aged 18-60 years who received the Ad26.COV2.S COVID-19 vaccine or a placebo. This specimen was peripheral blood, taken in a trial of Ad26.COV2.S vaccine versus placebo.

The CDR3 DNA is TGTGCCAGCAGGGGCGGGCCCCCCCTCTACAATGAGCAGTTCTTC. Its protein product is CASRGGPPLYNEQFF. The V call is TRBV27, the J call TRBJ2-1, with a possible D match to TRBD2 (5 bases). The V gene's germline CDR1 is MNHEY and CDR2 SMNVEV (reference sequence). V gave up 6 bases and J gave up 3 bases, with 15 bases separating them. The CDR3 has 15 residues.